These 8 T cell receptor beta chains originate from one sample sequenced in a study of CD8+CD57+ T cells in acquired aplastic anemia. Both TCR beta VDJ combination and CDR3 sequence profiling were carried out. Genomic DNA was the template for this profiling. MiXCR was run by TCRdb on the reads, yielding one entry per CDR3 protein. The sample gives 150,000 to 200,000 distinct CDR3 sequences, around 48% of which show up once; over 0.95% is in the top ten. Patients chosen for sequencing had CD8+CD57+ cells that had expanded, as shown by flow cytometry. Sequencing was carried out using sorted CD4+, CD8+, or CD8+CD57+ T cells (not recorded which) from PBMCs. The receptors were gathered from a human donor with aplastic anemia.

The chain carries TRBV2 and TRBJ1-5; D call uncertain. Deletions cut 4 bases from V and 6 bases from J, with 16 bases between. Germline CDR1 SNHLY, CDR2 FYNNEI. The CDR3 has 15 residues. The CDR3 DNA follows: TGTGCCAGCAGTGTTTCCTGGATGGGTAGTCAGCCCCAGCATTTT. Translating gives CASSVSWMGSQPQHF.

This clonotype was seen a handful of times. The CDR3 protein is CASRSSRTGDYEQYF. CDR3 nucleotide sequence: TGTGCCAGCAGATCGTCCCGGACAGGAGACTACGAGCAGTACTTC. This sequence joins TRBV7-9 and TRBJ2-7; TRBD1 agrees at 7 bases. This CDR3 contains 15 residues. The ends lost 6 bases at V and 3 bases at J; junction bases unmatched: 11. Germline CDR1 SEHNR, CDR2 FQNEAQ (reference sequence). The whole variable domain, filled in from reference TRBV7-9 and TRBJ2-7, reads DTGVSQNPRHKITKRGQNVTFRCDPISEHNRLYWYRQTLGQGPEFLTYFQNEAQLEKSRLLSDRFSAERPKGSFSTLEIQRTEQGDSAMYLCASRSSRTGDYEQYFGPGTRLTVT.

This clonotype was observed a single time. The genes are TRBV2 and TRBJ1-6, with unresolved D. Germline V gives CDR1 SNHLY, CDR2 FYNNEI. V lost 6 bases to trimming and J lost 0 bases, with 9 bases between them. The length of the CDR3 is 15 residues. The CDR3 DNA follows: TGTGCCAGCAGAGAACAAAGCTCCTATAATTCACCCCTCCACTTT. This gives the protein CASREQSSYNSPLHF.

In this sample, this clonotype turned up many times. The rearrangement uses TRBV12-3 or TRBV12-4 and TRBJ1-1, with 8 bases aligning to TRBD1. V lost 7 bases and J lost 4; bases outside the gene matches: 11. CDR3 length: 15 residues. The DNA for the CDR3 is TGTGCCAGCACCACCTCAGGGGGCGGCGGCACTGAAGCTTTCTTT. Residues: CASTTSGGGGTEAFF.

For this clonotype: This may come from a read error, since a much larger clone is one base off. This rearrangement joins TRBV10-3 to TRBJ1-6, with a possible D match to TRBD1 (5 bases). V shed 2 bases and J shed 1 base, with 12 bases lying between them. CDR1 is ENHRY, CDR2 SYGVKD, per germline. The CDR3 extends over 17 amino acids. The CDR3 region has the DNA TGTGCCATCAGTGAGGGGCAGGGCAAGTCCTATAATTCACCCCTCCACTTT. Protein product: CAISEGQGKSYNSPLHF.

This clonotype was detected a few times. This chain connects TRBV15 to TRBJ2-5; D might be TRBD2 (5 bases). The length of the CDR3 is 14 residues. Germline values: CDR1 LNHNV, CDR2 YYDKDF (reference sequence). V shed 4 bases and J shed 5 bases, with 14 bases lying between them. Here the CDR3 reads CATSIGGEGETQYF. DNA for the CDR3: TGTGCCACCAGCATTGGAGGAGAAGGGGAGACCCAGTACTTC.

As for this clonotype: A much larger clone lies a single base off, so this may be a read error. This sequence joins TRBV6-1 and TRBJ1-2; 9 bases align to TRBD1. The germline V gene has CDR1 MNHNS and CDR2 SASEGT. This CDR3 is built from 14 residues. J gave up 7 bases and V 8 bases, and 11 bases lay outside the gene matches. The CDR3 reads CASGGQGIKGGYTF. For the CDR3, the DNA is TGTGCCAGCGGGGGACAGGGCATAAAAGGTGGCTACACCTTC.

V usage is TRBV7-9 and J usage is TRBJ1-2; possible D gene TRBD1, 5 bases. Germline lookup yields CDR1 SEHNR and CDR2 FQNEAQ (reference sequence). This CDR3 region has 13 residues. The V end lost 2 bases, the J end lost 5 bases, and 9 bases lay between the germline ends. In DNA form, the CDR3 reads TGTGCCAGCAGCTTACTCGGGGGTTATGGCTACACCTTC. It codes for CASSLLGGYGYTF. The variable domain in full, with the rest retrieved from reference TRBV7-9 and TRBJ1-2, is DTGVSQNPRHKITKRGQNVTFRCDPISEHNRLYWYRQTLGQGPEFLTYFQNEAQLEKSRLLSDRFSAERPKGSFSTLEIQRTEQGDSAMYLCASSLLGGYGYTFGSGTRLTVV.